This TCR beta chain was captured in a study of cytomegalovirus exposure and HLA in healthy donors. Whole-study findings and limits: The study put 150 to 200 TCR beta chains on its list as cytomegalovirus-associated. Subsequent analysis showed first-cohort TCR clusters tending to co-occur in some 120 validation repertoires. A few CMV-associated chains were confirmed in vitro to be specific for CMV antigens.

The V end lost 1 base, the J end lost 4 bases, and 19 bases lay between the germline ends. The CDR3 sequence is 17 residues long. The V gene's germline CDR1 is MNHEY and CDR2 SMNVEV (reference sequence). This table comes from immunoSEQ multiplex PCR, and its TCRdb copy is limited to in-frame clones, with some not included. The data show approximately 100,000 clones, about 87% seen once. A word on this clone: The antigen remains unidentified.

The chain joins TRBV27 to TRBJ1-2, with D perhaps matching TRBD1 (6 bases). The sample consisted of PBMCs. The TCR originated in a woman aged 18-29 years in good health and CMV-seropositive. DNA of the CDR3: TGTGCCAGCAGTTTATGGGGAACAGGGAGCCGGGGCTATGGCTACACCTTC. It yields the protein CASSLWGTGSRGYGYTF.